This TCR beta chain was captured in a study of cytomegalovirus exposure and HLA in healthy donors. Donors counted as nominally healthy when sampled, yet unrecorded immune exposures were likely. The sample holds one count of this clone. Its target is not known. J gave up 0 bases and V 6 bases, and 7 bases lay outside the gene matches. Germline V gene data show CDR1 as MNHEY and CDR2 as SVGAGI. This CDR3 is 15 amino acids long. The PCR ran on 60 Vbeta and 13 Jbeta primers. Profiled with immunoSEQ multiplex PCR; TCRdb holds only in-frame clones, not every one. This sample has approximately 180,000 clones, with roughly 81% found just once. Findings and caveats of the study: The majority of TCR sequences were rare, yet some public TCRs appeared in many donors.

This receptor was obtained from a woman between 18 and 29 years old in good health and CMV-seropositive. The sequenced sample was PBMCs. This chain connects TRBV6-5 to TRBJ2-7; 8 nucleotides line up with TRBD2. In DNA, the CDR3 is TGTGCCAGCAGGATTGGACTAGCTAACTCCTACGAGCAGTACTTC. It specifies CASRIGLANSYEQYF.